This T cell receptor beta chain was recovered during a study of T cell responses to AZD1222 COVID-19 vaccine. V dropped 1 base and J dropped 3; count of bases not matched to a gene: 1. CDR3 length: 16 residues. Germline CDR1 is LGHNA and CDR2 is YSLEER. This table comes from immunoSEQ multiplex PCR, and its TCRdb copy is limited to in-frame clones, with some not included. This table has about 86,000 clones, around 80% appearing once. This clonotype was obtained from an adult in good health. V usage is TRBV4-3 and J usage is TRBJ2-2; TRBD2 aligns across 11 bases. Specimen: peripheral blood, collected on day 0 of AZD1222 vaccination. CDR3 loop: CASSQGLAGHTGELFF. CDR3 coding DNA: TGCGCCAGCAGCCAAGGACTAGCGGGACACACCGGGGAGCTGTTTTTT.